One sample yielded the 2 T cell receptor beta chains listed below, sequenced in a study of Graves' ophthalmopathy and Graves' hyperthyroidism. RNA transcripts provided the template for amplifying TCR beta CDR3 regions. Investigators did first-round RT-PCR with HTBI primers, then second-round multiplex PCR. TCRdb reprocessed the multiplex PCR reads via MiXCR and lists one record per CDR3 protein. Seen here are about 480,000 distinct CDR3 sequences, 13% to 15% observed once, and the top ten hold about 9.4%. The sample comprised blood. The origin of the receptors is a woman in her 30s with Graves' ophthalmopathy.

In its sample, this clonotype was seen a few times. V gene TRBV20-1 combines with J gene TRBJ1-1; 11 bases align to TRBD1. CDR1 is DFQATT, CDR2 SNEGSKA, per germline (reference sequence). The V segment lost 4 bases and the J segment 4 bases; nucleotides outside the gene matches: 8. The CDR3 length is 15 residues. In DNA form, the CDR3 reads TGCAGTGCTAAACCGGACAGGGGGCTGGGCACTGAAGCTTTCTTT. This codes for CSAKPDRGLGTEAFF.

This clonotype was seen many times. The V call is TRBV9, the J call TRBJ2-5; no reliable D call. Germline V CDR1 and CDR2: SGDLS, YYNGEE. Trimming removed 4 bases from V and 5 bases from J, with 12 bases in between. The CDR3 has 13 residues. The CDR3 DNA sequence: TGTGCCAGCAGCCCACGGCCCGGGGAGACCCAGTACTTC. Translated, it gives CASSPRPGETQYF.